A single sample is the source of the 32 T cell receptor beta chains below, sequenced in a study of blood T cell repertoires in COVID-19. Sequencing used immunoSEQ multiplex PCR; TCRdb keeps in-frame clones, though not all of them. This sample has about 340,000 clones; 86% occur once, and the top ten carry 4% to 5%. What was sequenced was PBMCs or T cells enriched from blood (not recorded which). Source of these receptors: a woman aged 40 to 50 with acute COVID-19.

The chain carries TRBV4-3 and TRBJ1-4; 8 bases are shared with TRBD1. The CDR3 runs to 15 residues. Germline CDR1 LGHNA, CDR2 YSLEER. With 3 bases clipped from V and 4 bases from J, the junction kept 4 bases outside the gene matches. The CDR3 loop reads CASSQTGAINEKLFF. The CDR3, as DNA: TGCGCCAGCAGCCAGACAGGGGCTATTAATGAAAAACTGTTTTTT.

J is TRBJ1-1 and V is TRBV4-3, with D uncertain. Germline loops: CDR1 LGHNA, CDR2 YSLEER. Trimming cost V 0 bases and J 5 bases, with 13 bases left between them. CDR3 length: 15 residues. The CDR3 region is CASSQDRGGRTEAFF. CDR3 sequence (DNA): TGCGCCAGCAGCCAAGATCGAGGAGGGAGGACTGAAGCTTTCTTT.

V gene TRBV3-1 (or the pseudogene TRBV3-2) combines with J gene TRBJ1-2, with D perhaps matching TRBD1 (5 bases). CDR3 size: 18 residues. CDR1 is LGHDT, CDR2 YNNKEL, per germline (reference sequence). Trimming took off 0 bases at V and 0 bases at J, with 17 bases between the two ends. The CDR3 bases are TGTGCCAGCAGCCAAGATAGTTACGGGGGGTTAACTAACTATGGCTACACCTTC. As protein: CASSQDSYGGLTNYGYTF.

The chain couples TRBV4-1 to TRBJ1-2; D is possibly TRBD1 (5 bases). The ends were cut back, 0 bases at V and 4 bases at J, with 9 bases in the middle. The CDR3 spans 14 residues. Germline V lookup: CDR1 MGHRA, CDR2 YSYEKL. CDR3 in amino acids: CASSQETATYGYTF. The CDR3 DNA sequence: TGCGCCAGCAGCCAAGAGACAGCGACCTATGGCTACACCTTC.

J is TRBJ2-2 and V is TRBV29-1; 7 bases line up with TRBD1. The V gene end was trimmed by 6 bases and the J gene end by 5 bases; junction bases not matched to a gene: 6. Germline lookup yields CDR1 SQVTM and CDR2 ANQGSEA. The CDR3 has 13 residues. CDR3 residues: CSVQRTGTGELFF. DNA of the CDR3: TGCAGCGTGCAACGGACAGGAACCGGGGAGCTGTTTTTT.

The chain links TRBV3-1 (or the pseudogene TRBV3-2) to TRBJ1-3; no clear D. The germline gives CDR1 LGHDT, CDR2 YNNKEL (reference sequence). The CDR3 is made up of 16 amino acids. The ends were cut back, 1 base at V and 8 bases at J, with 18 bases in the middle. The CDR3 nucleotides read TGTGCCAGCAGCCAAGGAACACATGACTTGCTGCACACCATATATTTT. Translated, it gives CASSQGTHDLLHTIYF.

Only one count was recorded for this clone. The rearrangement links TRBV11-1 to TRBJ2-5, with D perhaps matching TRBD1 (5 bases). CDR3 length: 13 residues. CDR1 SGHAT and CDR2 FQDESV come from the germline V gene (reference sequence). The ends were cut back, 5 bases at V and 1 base at J, with 8 bases in the middle. CDR3 DNA: TGTGCCAGCAGCGTAGGGGCCCAAGAGACCCAGTACTTC. Encoded protein: CASSVGAQETQYF.

This chain connects TRBV7-3 to TRBJ2-1; no definite D call. CDR1 and CDR2 (germline): SGHTA, FQGTGA. Trimming took off 5 bases at V and 9 bases at J, with 14 bases between the two ends. This CDR3 has 13 amino acids. CDR3: CASSRLPSGEQFF. Here the CDR3 DNA reads TGTGCCAGCAGCCGCCTCCCCTCGGGTGAGCAGTTCTTC.

The J gene is TRBJ2-7, the V gene TRBV11-1, with D possibly matching TRBD2 (6 bases). The V end lost 5 bases, the J end lost 6 bases, and 17 bases lay between the germline ends. CDR3 length equals 14 residues. Germline-derived CDR1 and CDR2 are SGHAT and FQDESV (reference sequence). CDR3 in amino acids: CASSLAPIGSEQYF. Written as DNA, the CDR3 is TGTGCCAGCAGCCTTGCCCCGATCGGGAGCGAGCAGTACTTC.

This clone was seen a few times. This rearrangement joins TRBV19 to TRBJ2-6, with no clear D. CDR1 and CDR2 from the germline V gene are LNHDA and SQIVND (reference sequence). This CDR3 region has 15 residues. The V end was cut by 4 bases, the J end by 0 bases, with 7 bases between. The CDR3 bases are TGTGCCAGTAGTACTCAGGCCTCTGGGGCCAACGTCCTGACTTTC. It translates to CASSTQASGANVLTF.

This chain joins TRBV28 and TRBJ1-1, with D possibly matching TRBD1 (5 bases). The V gene lost 5 bases and the J gene lost 1 base, with 8 bases spanning the gap. The CDR3 loop spans 13 amino acids. Germline lookup yields CDR1 MDHEN and CDR2 SYDVKM. CDR3 protein: CASSPGGNTEAFF. In DNA, the CDR3 is TGTGCCAGCAGTCCGGGGGGGAACACTGAAGCTTTCTTT.

V is TRBV21-1 and J is TRBJ1-5; TRBD1, the D gene given by the table, was not confirmed from the DNA. TRBV21-1 is a known pseudogene. CDR3 length: 16 amino acids. CDR3 loop: CASSLRDRGIGSPQHF. CDR3 nucleotide sequence: TGTGCCAGCAGCCTCCGGGACAGGGGTATTGGATCGCCCCAGCATTTT.

This rearrangement joins TRBV6-5 to TRBJ2-1; TRBD2 agrees at 7 bases. CDR3 size: 14 residues. V shed 5 bases, J shed 5 bases, and the junction held 6 bases outside the gene matches. Germline CDR1 and CDR2: MNHEY and SVGAGI. Written as DNA, the CDR3 is TGTGCCAGCAGTCGCGGGAGTACCCACAATGAGCAGTTCTTC. It encodes CASSRGSTHNEQFF.

J is TRBJ1-5 and V is TRBV19; D perhaps matches TRBD1 (6 bases). This CDR3 is built from 14 residues. Trimming left V 4 bases short and J 9 bases short, with 16 bases between. CDR1 LNHDA and CDR2 SQIVND come from the germline V gene (reference sequence). CDR3 in amino acids: CASSTGQFKVPQHF. The DNA for the CDR3 is TGTGCCAGTAGTACCGGACAGTTTAAGGTGCCCCAGCATTTT.

The genes are TRBV7-9 and TRBJ1-1; 8 nucleotides agree with TRBD1. The CDR3 covers 15 residues. V was pared by 3 bases and J by 6 bases, with 9 bases of the junction left unmatched. In germline, CDR1 is SEHNR, CDR2 FQNEAQ (reference sequence). As DNA, the CDR3 is TGTGCCAGCAGCTTGGGACGGACAGGGCCGCCTGAAGCTTTCTTT. Translation: CASSLGRTGPPEAFF.

This chain connects TRBV3-1 (or the pseudogene TRBV3-2) to TRBJ2-1, with a tentative D call TRBD2 (5 bases). The V and J ends lost 3 bases and 0 bases respectively, with 15 bases between them. Germline V lookup: CDR1 LGHDT, CDR2 YNNKEL (reference sequence). This CDR3 is built from 17 residues. CDR3 sequence reads: CASSHVTRTVSYNEQFF. In nucleotides, the CDR3 is TGTGCCAGCAGCCATGTTACCCGGACTGTCTCCTACAATGAGCAGTTCTTC.

The chain combines TRBV10-2 with TRBJ2-3; 7 bases line up with TRBD2. From germline, CDR1 is WSHSY and CDR2 SAAADI. The CDR3 loop spans 15 amino acids. With V trimmed by 4 bases and J by 2 bases, 6 bases remained unmatched. The CDR3 sequence: CASSGLAVVTDTQYF. DNA for the CDR3: TGCGCCAGCAGTGGGCTAGCGGTAGTCACAGATACGCAGTATTTT.

V usage is TRBV3-1 (or the pseudogene TRBV3-2) and J usage is TRBJ1-2; 7 bases are shared with TRBD1. J lost 3 bases, V lost 3 bases, and 10 bases had no gene match. The CDR3 runs to 16 residues. Germline loops: CDR1 LGHDT, CDR2 YNNKEL (reference sequence). CDR3 in DNA: TGTGCCAGCAGCCATCAAGATACGGGACAGTACTATGGCTACACCTTC. Translation gives CASSHQDTGQYYGYTF.

The chain employs TRBV28 and TRBJ2-7; D uncertain. CDR1 and CDR2 (germline): MDHEN, SYDVKM. The CDR3 consists of 18 residues. Trimming took off 2 bases at V and 0 bases at J, with 20 bases between the two ends. The CDR3 here is CASSLVLDVTRTSYEQYF. The CDR3 DNA follows: TGTGCCAGCAGTTTAGTCCTAGATGTCACTCGAACCTCCTACGAGCAGTACTTC.

The chain recombines TRBV7-6 with TRBJ2-6; a weak D match, TRBD2 (6 bases). CDR3 length equals 18 residues. CDR1 and CDR2 from the germline V gene are SGHVS and FNYEAQ. V lost 4 bases and J lost 1, with 17 bases in between. For the CDR3, the DNA is TGTGCCAGCAGCTCCTTCCGGGGGAAGGCATCTGGGGCCAACGTCCTGACTTTC. This sequence encodes CASSSFRGKASGANVLTF.

The V call is TRBV9, the J call TRBJ1-3, with a tentative D call TRBD1 (6 bases). The germline V gene has CDR1 SGDLS and CDR2 YYNGEE. There are 17 residues in the CDR3. Between the trimmed V and J ends, which lost 4 bases and 1 base, there was a span of 18 bases. CDR3 region: CASSQTDSLLSGNTIYF. The DNA for the CDR3 is TGTGCCAGCAGCCAGACGGACAGTTTACTTTCTGGAAACACCATATATTTT. Full variable domain (rest looked up from reference TRBV9 and TRBJ1-3): DSGVTQTPKHLITATGQRVTLRCSPRSGDLSVYWYQQSLDQGLQFLIQYYNGEERAKGNILERFSAQQFPDLHSELNLSSLELGDSALYFCASSQTDSLLSGNTIYFGEGSWLTVV.

The genes are TRBV6-1 and TRBJ2-1, with 7 bases fitting TRBD2. The CDR3 covers 20 residues. Germline V gives CDR1 MNHNS, CDR2 SASEGT. J was trimmed by 0 bases and V by 4 bases; bases with no gene match: 18. In nucleotides, the CDR3 is TGTGCCAGCAGTGCGGGACTACTGGGCGATATCTTAAGCTCCTACAATGAGCAGTTCTTC. It encodes CASSAGLLGDILSSYNEQFF.

The sample holds a few counts of this clone. The chain combines TRBV7-9 with TRBJ1-1, with D perhaps TRBD1 (5 bases). CDR1 and CDR2 (germline): SEHNR, FQNEAQ (reference sequence). Trimming removed 2 bases from V and 4 bases from J, with 11 bases in between. CDR3 size: 14 residues. The CDR3 reads CASSLSGGSTEAFF. As DNA, the CDR3 is TGTGCCAGCAGCTTATCCGGGGGAAGCACTGAAGCTTTCTTT.

J is TRBJ2-3 and V is TRBV27, with no clear D. Per the germline V gene, CDR1 is MNHEY and CDR2 is SMNVEV (reference sequence). V was clipped by 3 bases and J by 2 bases, with 15 bases between them. The CDR3 spans 16 residues. The DNA of the CDR3 is TGTGCCAGCAGTTTGTCCGACACTTATCCCACAGATACGCAGTATTTT. As protein: CASSLSDTYPTDTQYF.

The rearrangement joins TRBV5-6 to TRBJ1-4; D remains ambiguous. Trimming cost V 2 bases and J 5 bases, with 7 bases left between them. Germline CDR1 and CDR2: SGHDT and YYEEEE. The CDR3 extends over 13 amino acids. CDR3 bases: TGTGCCAGCAGCTTCGTAGCCAATGAAAAACTGTTTTTT. Protein: CASSFVANEKLFF.

The V and J genes are TRBV6-5 and TRBJ1-1; D gene unclear. There are 12 residues in the CDR3. CDR1 is MNHEY and CDR2 is SVGAGI in the germline V gene. V lost 7 bases and J lost 4, with 10 bases in between. The CDR3 nucleotides read TGTGCCAGCACTTCTCTAGGCACTGAAGCTTTCTTT. It translates to CASTSLGTEAFF.

The chain has TRBV3-1 (or the pseudogene TRBV3-2) and TRBJ1-2; D may be TRBD1 (6 bases). Trimming took 1 base from V and 4 from J, leaving 7 bases between them. Germline CDR1 is LGHDT and CDR2 is YNNKEL (reference sequence). This CDR3 region has 13 residues. The CDR3 nucleotides are TGTGCCAGCAGCCAAGGGACAGCCTATGGCTACACCTTC. It specifies CASSQGTAYGYTF.

The rearrangement joins TRBV19 to TRBJ2-1, with D possibly being TRBD1 (6 bases). Germline assignment: CDR1 LNHDA and CDR2 SQIVND (reference sequence). V lost 6 bases and J 8 bases, leaving 20 bases between the germline ends. This CDR3 comprises 15 residues. The CDR3 sequence: CASRVMGAGVDEQFF. The CDR3, as DNA: TGTGCCAGTAGAGTCATGGGTGCAGGGGTCGATGAGCAGTTCTTC.

The chain recombines TRBV27 with TRBJ2-1; 10 bases match TRBD2. There are 14 residues in the CDR3. The V gene's germline CDR1 is MNHEY and CDR2 SMNVEV (reference sequence). With V trimmed by 4 bases and J by 9 bases, 6 bases remained unmatched. The CDR3: CASSSRTSGIEQFF. In nucleotides, the CDR3 is TGTGCCAGCAGTTCCCGGACTAGCGGAATTGAGCAGTTCTTC.

The gene calls are TRBV28 and TRBJ1-5; D not certain. The germline V and J ends were trimmed by 0 bases and 9 bases, with 12 bases remaining between them. This CDR3 is 14 amino acids long. In germline, CDR1 is MDHEN, CDR2 SYDVKM. CDR3 bases: TGTGCCAGCAGTTTATGGCAGGTCGTCGGGCCCCAGCATTTT. Translating it yields CASSLWQVVGPQHF.

The genes are TRBV27 and TRBJ2-5, with 10 bases fitting TRBD2. The CDR3 consists of 17 residues. Losses at the gene ends were 3 bases for V and 5 bases for J; bases not matched to a gene: 12. Germline V CDR1 and CDR2: MNHEY, SMNVEV (reference sequence). The CDR3 DNA reads TGTGCCAGCAGTTTCGGGAAGCGGGGGGGCCTCAGGGAGACCCAGTACTTC. Translation: CASSFGKRGGLRETQYF.

The chain couples TRBV5-1 to TRBJ2-2, with TRBD2 matching 7 bases. This CDR3 has 15 residues. CDR1 and CDR2 (germline): SGHRS, YFSETQ. The ends lost 1 base at V and 6 bases at J; junction bases unmatched: 6. Here the CDR3 reads CASSLLAGVSGELFF. In nucleotides, the CDR3 is TGCGCCAGCAGCTTGCTCGCGGGGGTCTCCGGGGAGCTGTTTTTT.